A selection of T cell receptor beta chains follows, all from one sample in a study of Graves' ophthalmopathy and Graves' hyperthyroidism. From the multiplex PCR reads, TCRdb called clonotypes with MiXCR, one entry per CDR3 protein. The data hold some 360,000 distinct CDR3 sequences, with about a sixth observed a single time. Specimen: peripheral blood. The receptors here all came from an adult woman with stable Graves' hyperthyroidism. Both conserved end residues are part of each CDR3. The D gene is left open where the match is weak. Clone size is stated in some rows and not others, as once, few, many or a class when expanded.

j_gene: TRBJ1-5
v_gene: TRBV18
abundance: few
d_gene: -
CDR3nt: TGTGCCAGCTCCCGGAACCGGGACATTAGCAATCAGCCCCAGCATTTT
CDR3aa: CASSRNRDISNQPQHF

j_gene: TRBJ1-1
v_gene: TRBV3-1
abundance: -
d_gene: TRBD1
CDR3nt: TGTGCCAGCAGCCAGCGTGGACAGGCTGAAGCTTTCTTT
CDR3aa: CASSQRGQAEAFF

j_gene: TRBJ2-2
v_gene: TRBV4-2
abundance: -
d_gene: -
CDR3nt: TGTGCCAGCAGCCAAGAGCCGCCTGAGCGGTCCACCGGGGAGCTGTTTTTT
CDR3aa: CASSQEPPERSTGELFF

j_gene: TRBJ2-5
v_gene: TRBV10-3
abundance: many
d_gene: TRBD1
CDR3nt: TGTGCCATCAGTCAGGGACAGAAGGGGACCCAGTACTTC
CDR3aa: CAISQGQKGTQYF

j_gene: TRBJ2-5
v_gene: TRBV29-1
abundance: many
d_gene: -
CDR3nt: TGCAGCGTTGGGGGGCATCGCCAAGAGACCCAGTACTTC
CDR3aa: CSVGGHRQETQYF

j_gene: TRBJ1-1
v_gene: TRBV30
abundance: many
d_gene: -
CDR3nt: TGTGCCTGGAAAGACGGTCTGAACACTGAAGCTTTCTTT
CDR3aa: CAWKDGLNTEAFF

j_gene: TRBJ2-5
v_gene: TRBV28
abundance: many
d_gene: -
CDR3nt: TGTGCCAGCAGTTTAGGACTGAACCAAGAGACCCAGTACTTC
CDR3aa: CASSLGLNQETQYF

j_gene: TRBJ2-6
v_gene: TRBV10-3
abundance: many
d_gene: -
CDR3nt: TGTGCCATCAGGGAACAGGGATCTGGGGCCAACGTCCTGACTTTC
CDR3aa: CAIREQGSGANVLTF

j_gene: TRBJ2-4
v_gene: TRBV4-1
abundance: many
d_gene: -
CDR3nt: TGCGCCAGCGGAACAGGGACTCTAGCCAAAAACATTCAGTACTTC
CDR3aa: CASGTGTLAKNIQYF

j_gene: TRBJ2-2
v_gene: TRBV7-3
abundance: many
d_gene: -
CDR3nt: TGTGCCAGCAGCTTATTTTTGAGACCTGCCCTCGGGGAGCTGTTTTTT
CDR3aa: CASSLFLRPALGELFF

j_gene: TRBJ2-5
v_gene: TRBV4-3
abundance: few
d_gene: TRBD1
CDR3nt: TGCGCCAGCAGCCAAGATTTGACAGGGATAGGGCGACGAGAGACCCAGTACTTC
CDR3aa: CASSQDLTGIGRRETQYF

j_gene: TRBJ1-1
v_gene: TRBV7-9
abundance: -
d_gene: -
CDR3nt: TGTGCCAGCAGCCCCGAATATTCCGAAGCTTTCTTT
CDR3aa: CASSPEYSEAFF

j_gene: TRBJ2-7
v_gene: TRBV11-2
abundance: many
d_gene: -
CDR3nt: TGTGCCAGCAGCTTAGAAGGGACAAATTACTACGAGCAGTACTTC
CDR3aa: CASSLEGTNYYEQYF

j_gene: TRBJ1-2
v_gene: TRBV2
abundance: many
d_gene: TRBD1
CDR3nt: TGTGCCAGCAGTGTAGAGACAGGGGGCGCCTCTGGCTACACCTTC
CDR3aa: CASSVETGGASGYTF

j_gene: TRBJ1-5
v_gene: TRBV30
abundance: few
d_gene: TRBD1
CDR3nt: TGTGCCTGGAGTGTAGAGGGGGCATTTCAGCCCCAGCATTTT
CDR3aa: CAWSVEGAFQPQHF

j_gene: TRBJ1-6
v_gene: TRBV12-3/TRBV12-4
abundance: many
d_gene: -
CDR3nt: TGTGCCAGCAGACCCCAACTCGCCTCACCCCTCCACTTT
CDR3aa: CASRPQLASPLHF

j_gene: TRBJ1-1
v_gene: TRBV30
abundance: many
d_gene: -
CDR3nt: TGTGCCCATACGGCCAACAGGAGGGCTTTCTTT
CDR3aa: CAHTANRRAFF

j_gene: TRBJ1-5
v_gene: TRBV15
abundance: -
d_gene: -
CDR3nt: TGTGCCACCAGCTCTTGGACCCTCGGGGCTGGTCAGCCCCAGCATTTT
CDR3aa: CATSSWTLGAGQPQHF

j_gene: TRBJ1-1
v_gene: TRBV10-1
abundance: many
d_gene: -
CDR3nt: TGCGCCAGCAGTCCGGGGAGGGGGGATGGCACTGAAGCTTTCTTT
CDR3aa: CASSPGRGDGTEAFF

j_gene: TRBJ2-3
v_gene: TRBV29-1
abundance: many
d_gene: -
CDR3nt: TGCAGCGTTCGGAGCCTATCTAGCACAGATACGCAGTATTTT
CDR3aa: CSVRSLSSTDTQYF

j_gene: TRBJ2-5
v_gene: TRBV2
abundance: -
d_gene: TRBD2
CDR3nt: TGTGCCAGCAGTCATGGAGCGGGAGGGGGAGAGACCCAGTACTTC
CDR3aa: CASSHGAGGGETQYF

j_gene: TRBJ2-7
v_gene: TRBV6-5
abundance: -
d_gene: -
CDR3nt: TGTGCCAGCAGTTACCAGAGGCAGGGCCACGAGCAGTACTTC
CDR3aa: CASSYQRQGHEQYF

j_gene: TRBJ1-2
v_gene: TRBV19
abundance: many
d_gene: -
CDR3nt: TGTGCCAGTATGAGAGGCGGTTACTATGGCTACACCTTC
CDR3aa: CASMRGGYYGYTF

j_gene: TRBJ2-4
v_gene: TRBV15
abundance: many
d_gene: TRBD2
CDR3nt: TGTGCCACCAGCAGAGACGCGACTAGCACCTTAGCCAAAAACATTCAGTACTTC
CDR3aa: CATSRDATSTLAKNIQYF

j_gene: TRBJ1-3
v_gene: TRBV7-8
abundance: few
d_gene: -
CDR3nt: TGTGCCAGCAGCTTAGTGCGGTCTGGAAACACCATATATTTT
CDR3aa: CASSLVRSGNTIYF

j_gene: TRBJ2-3
v_gene: TRBV6-2/TRBV6-3
abundance: many
d_gene: -
CDR3nt: TGTGCCAGCAGTTACTCGTGGGATACGCAGTATTTT
CDR3aa: CASSYSWDTQYF

j_gene: TRBJ1-1
v_gene: TRBV12-5
abundance: many
d_gene: TRBD1
CDR3nt: TGTGCTAGTGGTTTGGGTCAGGGGGCCGTTTCATTCACTGAAGCTTTCTTT
CDR3aa: CASGLGQGAVSFTEAFF

j_gene: TRBJ1-6
v_gene: TRBV6-1
abundance: once
d_gene: -
CDR3nt: TGTGCCAGCAGGATTCGGACATCGGATTCACCCCTCCACTTT
CDR3aa: CASRIRTSDSPLHF

j_gene: TRBJ1-5
v_gene: TRBV27
abundance: many
d_gene: -
CDR3nt: TGTGCCAGCAGTATGTGGATAAAGGAGCCCCAGCATTTT
CDR3aa: CASSMWIKEPQHF

j_gene: TRBJ1-1
v_gene: TRBV9
abundance: many
d_gene: -
CDR3nt: TGTGCCACCTCAGTGGGGGAAAGCACTGAAGCTTTCTTT
CDR3aa: CATSVGESTEAFF

j_gene: TRBJ2-7
v_gene: TRBV5-1
abundance: -
d_gene: -
CDR3nt: TGCGCCAGCAGCTTCGGGCAGGCCCACTACGAGCAGTACTTC
CDR3aa: CASSFGQAHYEQYF

j_gene: TRBJ2-5
v_gene: TRBV7-6
abundance: many
d_gene: -
CDR3nt: TGTGCCAGCAGCTCGAGGTATAACCAAGAGACCCAGTACTTC
CDR3aa: CASSSRYNQETQYF

j_gene: TRBJ2-2
v_gene: TRBV6-2/TRBV6-3
abundance: many
d_gene: -
CDR3nt: TGTGCCAGCAGCGGTGGCCGATACTCGAACACCGGGGAGCTGTTTTTT
CDR3aa: CASSGGRYSNTGELFF

j_gene: TRBJ2-7
v_gene: TRBV20-1
abundance: many
d_gene: -
CDR3nt: TGCAGTGCTAGGGCCGGGAGGACAGGGAGGCATGAGCAGTACTTC
CDR3aa: CSARAGRTGRHEQYF

j_gene: TRBJ2-5
v_gene: TRBV24-1
abundance: many
d_gene: -
CDR3nt: TGTGCCACCAGTGAATCCTCCGCGGAGACCCAGTACTTC
CDR3aa: CATSESSAETQYF

j_gene: TRBJ2-5
v_gene: TRBV28
abundance: many
d_gene: -
CDR3nt: TGTGCCAGCGTCCCCCGGGGCCAAGAGACCCAGTACTTC
CDR3aa: CASVPRGQETQYF

j_gene: TRBJ1-2
v_gene: TRBV20-1
abundance: many
d_gene: TRBD1
CDR3nt: TGCAGTGCCCGGGACAGCGGCTATGGCTACACCTTC
CDR3aa: CSARDSGYGYTF

j_gene: TRBJ2-2
v_gene: TRBV7-9
abundance: -
d_gene: -
CDR3nt: TGTGCCAGCAGCACCGACAGAGCGAACACCAGGGAGCTGTTTTTT
CDR3aa: CASSTDRANTRELFF

j_gene: TRBJ1-1
v_gene: TRBV15
abundance: many
d_gene: -
CDR3nt: TGTGCCACCAGCAGAGATTATAAGGACTCGGACACTGAAGCTTTCTTT
CDR3aa: CATSRDYKDSDTEAFF

j_gene: TRBJ1-2
v_gene: TRBV21-1
abundance: -
d_gene: -
CDR3nt: -
CDR3aa: CASSFYICSPLQGGNYGYTF

j_gene: TRBJ2-7
v_gene: TRBV5-1
abundance: -
d_gene: TRBD2
CDR3nt: TGCGCCAGCAGCTTGGCCCAGACTAGCTCCGAGCAGTACTTC
CDR3aa: CASSLAQTSSEQYF

j_gene: TRBJ2-7
v_gene: TRBV29-1
abundance: many
d_gene: TRBD2
CDR3nt: TGCAGCGTTGAATGGGCTAGCGGGGGGAACGAGCAGTACTTC
CDR3aa: CSVEWASGGNEQYF

j_gene: TRBJ2-5
v_gene: TRBV28
abundance: -
d_gene: -
CDR3nt: TGTGCCAGCACCCTTGGGGGGGCGCAGGGGGAGACCCAGTACTTC
CDR3aa: CASTLGGAQGETQYF

j_gene: TRBJ2-7
v_gene: TRBV11-2
abundance: many
d_gene: TRBD2
CDR3nt: TGTGCCAGCAGCTTAGTATGGACTAGCAGCGACGAGCAGTACTTC
CDR3aa: CASSLVWTSSDEQYF

j_gene: TRBJ2-7
v_gene: TRBV19
abundance: few
d_gene: TRBD1
CDR3nt: TGTGCCAGTAGTATAGGCCGGACAGGGGACTACGAGCAGTACTTC
CDR3aa: CASSIGRTGDYEQYF

j_gene: TRBJ2-7
v_gene: TRBV7-3
abundance: few
d_gene: TRBD1
CDR3nt: TGTGCCAGCAGCTTAAGTGGACAGGGGACCTACGAGCAGTACTTC
CDR3aa: CASSLSGQGTYEQYF

j_gene: TRBJ1-1
v_gene: TRBV28
abundance: many
d_gene: -
CDR3nt: TGTGCCAGCAGTTCGGCCCTGACAGGTTTTACAGCTTTCTTT
CDR3aa: CASSSALTGFTAFF

j_gene: TRBJ1-5
v_gene: TRBV20-1
abundance: many
d_gene: -
CDR3nt: TGCAGTGCTAGCTCAGGGCTGGGAGTACCCCAGCATTTT
CDR3aa: CSASSGLGVPQHF

j_gene: TRBJ2-5
v_gene: TRBV27
abundance: -
d_gene: TRBD1
CDR3nt: TGTGCCAGCAGCTGGGACAGGCTTTACCAAGAGACCCAGTACTTC
CDR3aa: CASSWDRLYQETQYF

j_gene: TRBJ1-1
v_gene: TRBV27
abundance: -
d_gene: TRBD1
CDR3nt: TGTGCCAGCAGTTGGGGGACAGGGGGTATTTTCTCTGAAGCTTTCTTT
CDR3aa: CASSWGTGGIFSEAFF